This record looks at one T cell receptor beta chain sequence and its context. Its antigen is undetermined. The study reverse transcribed the entire isolated RNA, so it sequenced expressed TCRB transcripts. This table comes from immunoSEQ multiplex PCR, and its TCRdb copy is limited to in-frame clones, with some not included. Among 640,000 or so clones listed, 10% to 15% were seen once. The CDR3 totals 14 residues. In germline, CDR1 is GTSNPN, CDR2 SVGIG (reference sequence). Trimming stripped 2 bases from V and 4 bases from J, with 12 bases between. The data were taken from a study of beta chain features in type 1 diabetes. Study-wide findings and caveats: When Type 1 diabetes patients were examined, their TCRB CDR3s proved moderately but significantly shorter in all four CD4+ subsets.

What was sequenced was naive CD4+ T cells from blood. The chain links TRBV30 to TRBJ1-5; weak D call: TRBD1 (6 bases). The clonotype originates from a man aged 18-30 years with type 1 diabetes. As DNA, the CDR3 is TGTGCCTGGAGTCCAGGACAGCTAAATCAGCCCCAGCATTTT. It translates to CAWSPGQLNQPQHF. Full variable domain (outside the CDR3, taken from reference TRBV30 and TRBJ1-5): SQTIHQWPATLVQPVGSPLSLECTVEGTSNPNLYWYRQAAGRGLQLLFYSVGIGQISSEVPQNLSASRPQDRQFILSSKKLLLSDSGFYLCAWSPGQLNQPQHFGDGTRLSIL.